Listed here are 20 T cell receptor beta chains from one sample, sequenced in a study of shared clonotypes between healthy human individuals. The data were produced by immunoSEQ multiplex PCR, yet TCRdb's version contains in-frame clones alone and is incomplete. The sample consists of 650,000 to 700,000 clones, roughly 88% of them appearing once. Sequenced input: memory CD8+ T cells from PBMCs. Subset specified: CD45RO+ cells pooled with CCR7-negative TemRA cells. The origin of the receptors is a man between 18 and 29 years old in good health. Some clones in this sample may be carry-over from other donors' samples.

This clone appeared a few times. V gene TRBV7-6 combines with J gene TRBJ2-2; D is uncertain. V lost 5 bases, J lost 6 bases, and 16 bases lay in between. The CDR3 sequence is 15 residues long. Germline assignment: CDR1 SGHVS and CDR2 FNYEAQ. As DNA, the CDR3 is TGTGCCAGCAGCCTAAGCTCGTCCTTGGCCGGGGAGCTGTTTTTT. Its translation: CASSLSSSLAGELFF.

CDR3 sequence (DNA): TGTGCCAGCAGCTTAGAACCACAGGGTCCGAAAGCTTTCTTT. Translating it yields CASSLEPQGPKAFF. The genes are TRBV11-2 and TRBJ1-1; TRBD1 might be the D (6 bases). V was trimmed by 0 bases and J by 9 bases, leaving 14 bases between them. Germline V gene data show CDR1 as SGHAT and CDR2 as FQNNGV. This CDR3 is built from 14 residues.

CDR3 coding DNA: TGTGCCAGCAGCTTACCCATCGGGGGTAGCTCCTACGAGCAGTACTTC. Translation gives CASSLPIGGSSYEQYF. V gene TRBV7-9 combines with J gene TRBJ2-7; D might be TRBD2 (6 bases). There are 16 residues in the CDR3. V lost 2 bases and J 0 bases, leaving 14 bases between the germline ends. Germline CDR1 reads SEHNR; CDR2 reads FQNEAQ (reference sequence).

This clone was seen just once. J is TRBJ2-4 and V is TRBV11-2; 13 bases are a match to TRBD2. Looked up from germline, CDR1 is SGHAT and CDR2 is FQNNGV. The CDR3 loop spans 19 amino acids. Germline trimming cut 5 bases from V and 2 bases from J; bases unmatched to any gene: 12. Here the CDR3 reads CASSTPLAGGPGTKNIQYF. The CDR3 DNA follows: TGTGCCAGCAGCACCCCACTAGCGGGAGGGCCGGGGACCAAAAACATTCAGTACTTC.

The V gene is TRBV5-1, the J gene TRBJ2-7; 12 bases agree with TRBD2. J was trimmed by 5 bases and V by 0 bases; bases with no gene match: 0. Germline V CDR1 and CDR2: SGHRS, YFSETQ. The CDR3 consists of 14 residues. In DNA form, the CDR3 reads TGCGCCAGCAGCTTGGGACTAGCGGGAGACGAGCAGTACTTC. Encoded protein: CASSLGLAGDEQYF.

The chain employs TRBV5-6 and TRBJ2-7, with TRBD1 identical over 11 bases. V shed 4 bases, J shed 7 bases, and the junction held 10 bases outside the gene matches. The CDR3 is 15 residues long. Germline V gene data show CDR1 as SGHDT and CDR2 as YYEEEE. This chain's CDR3 is CASSIIRTGGLEQYF. The CDR3 coding sequence is TGTGCCAGCAGCATTATTAGGACAGGGGGCCTTGAGCAGTACTTC. Full variable domain (outside the CDR3, taken from reference TRBV5-6 and TRBJ2-7): DAGVTQSPTHLIKTRGQQVTLRCSPKSGHDTVSWYQQALGQGPQFIFQYYEEEERQRGNFPDRFSGHQFPNYSSELNVNALLLGDSALYLCASSIIRTGGLEQYFGPGTRLTVT.

The V and J genes are TRBV29-1 and TRBJ2-7; 9 bases are shared with TRBD2. This CDR3 contains 13 residues. With V trimmed by 5 bases and J by 0 bases, 2 bases remained unmatched. From germline, CDR1 is SQVTM and CDR2 ANQGSEA. The CDR3 region is CSVRLADSYEQYF. DNA for the CDR3: TGCAGCGTTAGACTAGCGGACTCCTACGAGCAGTACTTC.

V gene TRBV5-1 combines with J gene TRBJ1-1, with D unresolved. Trimming stripped 5 bases from V and 5 bases from J, with 16 bases between. The V gene's germline CDR1 is SGHRS and CDR2 YFSETQ. This CDR3 spans 14 amino acids. The CDR3 DNA follows: TGCGCCAGCAGTCCCCGGGAGGTCCGGACTGAAGCTTTCTTT. It specifies CASSPREVRTEAFF. Using reference TRBV5-1 and TRBJ1-1 for the parts outside the CDR3, the full variable domain is KAGVTQTPRYLIKTRGQQVTLSCSPISGHRSVSWYQQTPGQGLQFLFEYFSETQRNKGNFPGRFSGRQFSNSRSEMNVSTLELGDSALYLCASSPREVRTEAFFGQGTRLTVV.

V is TRBV12-5 and J is TRBJ2-1, with 13 bases identical to TRBD2. CDR3 size: 16 residues. Looked up from germline, CDR1 is LGHNT and CDR2 is FRNRAP. Unmatched junction bases numbered 8, after V lost 5 bases and J lost 7 bases. CDR3 nucleotide sequence: TGTGCTAGTGGTAGAGGACTAGCGGGAGCGGATAATGAGCAGTTCTTC. It translates to CASGRGLAGADNEQFF.

V is TRBV21-1 and J is TRBJ2-5; TRBD1 was called by the table and not checked on the DNA. TRBV21-1 counts as a pseudogene. The CDR3 loop spans 18 amino acids. CDR3 residues: CASSLRVNLDRGAETQYF. Here the CDR3 DNA reads TGTGCCAGCAGCCTCCGGGTTAACCTGGACAGGGGAGCGGAGACCCAGTACTTC.

This rearrangement joins TRBV28 to TRBJ2-7, with D possibly called TRBD1 or TRBD2 (5 bases each). The germline V and J ends were trimmed by 3 bases and 2 bases, with 11 bases remaining between them. Germline loops: CDR1 MDHEN, CDR2 SYDVKM. There are 14 residues in the CDR3. In DNA form, the CDR3 reads TGTGCCAGCAGTTTGGGTCGGGGCGCCTACGAGCAGTACTTC. It encodes CASSLGRGAYEQYF.

V is TRBV6-6 and J is TRBJ2-5; 8 bases fit TRBD2. V was pared by 8 bases and J by 5 bases, with 4 bases of the junction left unmatched. CDR3 length equals 12 residues. Germline-derived CDR1 and CDR2 are MNHNY and SVGAGI (reference sequence). The CDR3 coding sequence is TGTGCCAGCTACTCGGGGGGGGAGACCCAGTACTTC. The encoded protein is CASYSGGETQYF.

The chain employs TRBV1 and TRBJ2-7; the tabulated D call, TRBD2, remains unverified against the DNA. TRBV1 is given as a pseudogene. The CDR3 is 18 amino acids. The CDR3 reads CTSSRTKGGLAGVDEQYF. The CDR3, as DNA: TGCACCAGCAGCCGAACGAAGGGTGGACTAGCGGGAGTCGACGAGCAGTACTTC.

The gene calls are TRBV11-2 and TRBJ2-7, with D possibly matching TRBD2 (5 bases). Trimming removed 1 base at V and 8 bases at J, with 24 bases between. CDR1 and CDR2 from the germline V gene are SGHAT and FQNNGV. The CDR3 runs 17 residues. CDR3 coding DNA: TGTGCCAGCAGCTTAGGACTGGCGGCGGGTCCTAGTTCGCAGCAGTACTTC. Protein product: CASSLGLAAGPSSQQYF.

The chain joins TRBV7-9 to TRBJ1-1; tentatively, D is TRBD1 (6 bases). Trimming left V 4 bases short and J 1 base short, with 13 bases between. Per the germline V gene, CDR1 is SEHNR and CDR2 is FQNEAQ (reference sequence). This CDR3 comprises 15 residues. CDR3 amino acids: CASSSYREGNTEAFF. For the CDR3, the DNA is TGTGCCAGCAGCTCCTACAGGGAGGGGAACACTGAAGCTTTCTTT.

This clone was found once. The chain carries TRBV15 and TRBJ2-7; D is ambiguous. The CDR3 consists of 15 residues. The germline V and J ends were trimmed by 0 bases and 3 bases, with 12 bases remaining between them. Germline CDR1 is LNHNV and CDR2 is YYDKDF (reference sequence). As DNA, the CDR3 is TGTGCCACCAGCAGAGATTCCGGCACATTCTACGAGCAGTACTTC. Protein product: CATSRDSGTFYEQYF.

This chain uses TRBV28 with TRBJ1-3; no clear D. There are 14 residues in the CDR3. The V and J ends lost 6 bases and 1 base respectively, with 10 bases between them. Germline values: CDR1 MDHEN, CDR2 SYDVKM. CDR3 DNA: TGTGCCAGCAGCCCCAACCTGTCTGGAAACACCATATATTTT. Protein sequence: CASSPNLSGNTIYF.

This chain's CDR3 is CASSLEVGYEQYF. The DNA of the CDR3 is TGTGCCAGCAGCTTAGAGGTCGGCTACGAGCAGTACTTC. V is TRBV7-2 and J is TRBJ2-7; D not resolved. The CDR3 runs to 13 residues. From germline, CDR1 is SGHTA and CDR2 FQGNSA. Deletions cut 1 base from V and 3 bases from J, with 7 bases between.

V and J are TRBV7-3 and TRBJ2-7; 9 nucleotides agree with TRBD2. Germline assignment: CDR1 SGHTA and CDR2 FQGTGA. The CDR3 sequence is 15 residues long. The V segment lost 1 base and the J segment 4 bases; nucleotides outside the gene matches: 5. The CDR3 reads CASSLNGGRGYEQYF. CDR3 nucleotides: TGTGCCAGCAGCTTAAATGGCGGGAGGGGGTACGAGCAGTACTTC.

This sequence joins TRBV19 and TRBJ2-2, with 9 bases identical to TRBD1. Germline V lookup: CDR1 LNHDA, CDR2 SQIVND (reference sequence). This CDR3 has 15 residues. J lost 1 base, V lost 7 bases, and 4 bases had no gene match. CDR3 coding DNA: TGTGCCAGTACCGAGGACAGGGGGAACACCGGGGAGCTGTTTTTT. Its protein is CASTEDRGNTGELFF.